Each of the 10 T cell receptor beta chains below was sequenced from the same sample in a study of post-analysis software for immune sequencing data. Unique molecular identifiers were carried by the TCR beta cDNA libraries. TCRdb re-called the PCR reads through MiXCR, storing one row per CDR3 protein. The sample gives under 200,000 distinct CDR3 sequences, around 36% of which show up once; under 30% is in the top ten. The sample in question was blood, obtained after autologous hematopoietic stem cell transplantation. The source of these receptors is a girl aged 5 to 17 with multiple sclerosis.

This clonotype was found a few times. The chain has TRBV20-1 and TRBJ2-1; 7 positions agree with TRBD2. V was clipped by 0 bases and J by 0 bases; unmatched bases: 14. The germline V gene encodes CDR1 DFQATT and CDR2 SNEGSKA (reference sequence). This CDR3 contains 19 residues. In DNA form, the CDR3 reads TGCAGTGCTAGAGATTGGGGTGTTGGCGGGAGAGTCTCCTACAATGAGCAGTTCTTC. Translated, it gives CSARDWGVGGRVSYNEQFF.

The rearrangement joins TRBV6-6 to TRBJ1-5, with D unclear. Between the trimmed V and J ends, which lost 2 bases and 4 bases, there was a span of 6 bases. CDR3 size: 13 residues. In germline, CDR1 is MNHNY, CDR2 SVGAGI (reference sequence). Here the CDR3 reads CASSYGWNQPQHF. The CDR3 DNA sequence: TGTGCCAGCAGTTACGGGTGGAATCAGCCCCAGCATTTT.

This clonotype was detected a few times. The V call is TRBV30, the J call TRBJ2-7; D possibly corresponds to TRBD2 (6 bases). The CDR3 loop spans 12 amino acids. CDR1 is GTSNPN and CDR2 is SVGIG in the germline V gene (reference sequence). The V end was cut by 3 bases, the J end by 4 bases, with 10 bases between. The CDR3 DNA is TGTGCCTGGAGACGGACTACATACGAGCAGTACTTC. Residues: CAWRRTTYEQYF.

This clonotype showed up just a few times. The V gene is TRBV12-3 or TRBV12-4, the J gene TRBJ2-7, with TRBD1 matching 9 bases. This CDR3 has 15 amino acids. The J segment lost 6 bases and the V segment lost 6 bases, leaving 12 bases of the junction unmatched. DNA of the CDR3: TGTGCCAGCAGCCCCGCCGGGACAGGGTACTTCGAGCAGTACTTC. It specifies CASSPAGTGYFEQYF.

The rearrangement joins TRBV9 to TRBJ2-5, with a possible D match to TRBD1 (6 bases). The length of the CDR3 is 14 residues. Trimming stripped 6 bases from V and 2 bases from J, with 14 bases between. Germline V CDR1 and CDR2: SGDLS, YYNGEE. CDR3 bases: TGTGCCAGCACCCCCGGGACAAGGCAAGAGACCCAGTACTTC. This sequence encodes CASTPGTRQETQYF.

This clonotype was counted a few times. J is TRBJ1-2 and V is TRBV4-3; no clear D. This CDR3 contains 14 residues. Looked up from germline, CDR1 is LGHNA and CDR2 is YSLEER. V lost 0 bases to trimming and J lost 7 bases, with 12 bases between them. The DNA for the CDR3 is TGCGCCAGCAGCCAAGATGAATTCGCGGGTGGCTACACCTTC. This gives the protein CASSQDEFAGGYTF.

With regard to this clonotype: Mismatch with germline at one junction end may stem from a read error. V gene TRBV15 combines with J gene TRBJ2-5; no firm D call. This CDR3 has 12 residues. Germline V gives CDR1 LNHNV, CDR2 YYDKDF (reference sequence). CDR3 DNA sequence: TGTGCCACCAGCAGACCTGCGGAGACCCGGTACTTC. This translates into CATSRPAETRYF.

In regard to this clonotype: The junction and the germline gene differ at one end; a read error may be behind it. This chain links TRBV6-4 with TRBJ1-4; TRBD1 agrees at 8 bases. In germline, CDR1 is MRHNA, CDR2 SNTAGT. There are 17 residues in the CDR3. The chain's CDR3 is CASSERRTGPDNERLFF. CDR3 DNA sequence: TGTGCCAGCAGTGAGCGGAGGACAGGGCCGGACAATGAAAGACTGTTTTTT.

The rearrangement uses TRBV11-1 and TRBJ2-2, with D perhaps matching TRBD2 (5 bases). The CDR3 contains 22 residues. V dropped 5 bases and J dropped 5 bases, with 36 bases sitting between them. Germline V gene lookup returns CDR1 SGHAT and CDR2 FQDESV (reference sequence). CDR3 sequence (DNA): TGTGCCAGCAGCCCCTGGGTCCCATCCTCCCTTGGACTCAAGTCGGAGACCGGGGAGCTGTTTTTT. This translates into CASSPWVPSSLGLKSETGELFF.

This chain uses TRBV20-1 with TRBJ2-1; D possibly corresponds to TRBD2 (6 bases). The CDR3 is made up of 16 amino acids. V dropped 6 bases and J dropped 8 bases, with 26 bases sitting between them. From germline, CDR1 is DFQATT and CDR2 SNEGSKA (reference sequence). For the CDR3, the DNA is TGCAGTGCCCGAGCCCCTCGTCCTAGCGTCGGAGATGAGCAGTTCTTC. It translates to CSARAPRPSVGDEQFF.